Shown below are 12 T cell receptor beta chains from a single sample sequenced in a study of cytomegalovirus exposure and HLA in healthy donors. The PCR contained 60 Vbeta and 13 Jbeta primers. Only in-frame clones appear in the TCRdb table, and some are missing; sequencing was by immunoSEQ multiplex PCR. The repertoire holds over 100,000 clones, with around 61% as singletons. Specimen: PBMCs. These receptors originate from a woman aged 25 to 39 in good health and CMV-seronegative.

This chain links TRBV6-1 with TRBJ2-7, with TRBD2 identical over 7 bases. Looked up from germline, CDR1 is MNHNS and CDR2 is SASEGT. Germline trimming cut 7 bases from V and 2 bases from J; bases unmatched to any gene: 8. CDR3 size: 14 residues. CDR3 amino acids: CASIASGSTYEQYF. For the CDR3, the DNA is TGTGCCAGCATAGCTAGCGGATCAACCTACGAGCAGTACTTC.

The genes are TRBV19 and TRBJ1-6; 8 nucleotides match TRBD1. Unmatched junction bases numbered 6, after V lost 7 bases and J lost 7 bases. The germline V gene has CDR1 LNHDA and CDR2 SQIVND (reference sequence). The CDR3 loop spans 14 amino acids. The CDR3 DNA reads as TGTGCCAGTAAAGCCCGACAGGGGAATTCACCCCTCCACTTT. Amino acid sequence: CASKARQGNSPLHF.

This clone was detected a few times. The chain employs TRBV25-1 and TRBJ1-1; D is perhaps TRBD1 (6 bases). The CDR3 runs to 14 residues. V gave up 5 bases and J gave up 2 bases, with 12 bases separating them. In germline, CDR1 is MGHDK, CDR2 SYGVNS. The CDR3 reads CASSPTGFNTEAFF. Written as DNA, the CDR3 is TGTGCCAGCAGTCCCACAGGGTTTAACACTGAAGCTTTCTTT. The full variable domain, with the rest looked up from reference TRBV25-1 and TRBJ1-1, is EADIYQTPRYLVIGTGKKITLECSQTMGHDKMYWYQQDPGMELHLIHYSYGVNSTEKGDLSSESTVSRIRTEHFPLTLESARPSHTSQYLCASSPTGFNTEAFFGQGTRLTVV.

The CDR3 nucleotides are TGCGCCAGCAGCTTGTTAGGACAGGGATTATCCTACGAGCAGTACTTC. Its protein product is CASSLLGQGLSYEQYF. The chain has TRBV5-1 and TRBJ2-7; 8 bases align to TRBD1. The V gene end was trimmed by 1 base and the J gene end by 1 base; junction bases not matched to a gene: 7. This CDR3 spans 16 amino acids. Germline V lookup: CDR1 SGHRS, CDR2 YFSETQ.

This clone was counted only a few times. The chain has TRBV7-6 and TRBJ2-5; tentatively, D is TRBD1 (6 bases). V dropped 1 base and J dropped 5 bases, with 14 bases sitting between them. The germline CDR1 and CDR2 sequences are SGHVS and FNYEAQ. The CDR3 extends over 15 amino acids. The CDR3 DNA sequence: TGTGCCAGCAGCTTAGATCCCCAGGGGCAGGAGACCCAGTACTTC. This encodes CASSLDPQGQETQYF.

The chain links TRBV10-3 to TRBJ1-3, with D unresolved. Trimming took 4 bases from V and 0 from J, leaving 4 bases between them. The CDR3 is 13 residues long. The germline V gene has CDR1 ENHRY and CDR2 SYGVKD. The CDR3 is CAISVSSGNTIYF. In DNA, the CDR3 is TGTGCCATCAGTGTTAGCTCTGGAAACACCATATATTTT.

The chain combines TRBV7-9 with TRBJ1-3, with 8 bases that match TRBD1. Germline loops: CDR1 SEHNR, CDR2 FQNEAQ (reference sequence). V shed 3 bases, J shed 4 bases, and the junction held 8 bases outside the gene matches. The CDR3 extends over 16 amino acids. CDR3: CASSFSRGRGGNTIYF. The CDR3 DNA sequence: TGTGCCAGCAGCTTCAGCAGGGGGCGCGGGGGAAACACCATATATTTT.

The chain carries TRBV6-1 and TRBJ2-7; TRBD2 is a possible D gene (6 bases). The CDR3 is 14 amino acids. V was trimmed by 1 base and J by 2 bases, leaving 9 bases between them. Per germline, CDR1 MNHNS and CDR2 SASEGT. CDR3 region: CASSEGGEAYEQYF. CDR3 in DNA: TGTGCCAGCAGTGAAGGCGGGGAAGCCTACGAGCAGTACTTC.

In nucleotides, the CDR3 is TGTGCCAGCAGTCCGACAAACAGGGAGAACACTGAAGCTTTCTTT. It encodes CASSPTNRENTEAFF. V gene TRBV28 combines with J gene TRBJ1-1; a weak D match, TRBD1 (6 bases). The V and J ends lost 5 bases and 1 base respectively, with 14 bases between them. Germline CDR1 reads MDHEN; CDR2 reads SYDVKM. The CDR3 totals 15 residues.

V and J are TRBV19 and TRBJ1-1, with TRBD1 identical over 8 bases. The CDR3 has 16 residues. V gave up 0 bases and J gave up 8 bases; unmatched junction bases: 11. Germline V lookup: CDR1 LNHDA, CDR2 SQIVND (reference sequence). CDR3 nucleotide sequence: TGTGCCAGTAGTATAGATAATCTCGCAGGGGGCGTCGAAGCTTTCTTT. Translating gives CASSIDNLAGGVEAFF.

The table lists this clone with a few counts. The chain employs TRBV30 and TRBJ2-5; 8 nucleotides agree with TRBD1. This CDR3 is 15 amino acids long. Germline V gene data show CDR1 as GTSNPN and CDR2 as SVGIG (reference sequence). Trimming took 3 bases from V and 2 from J; bases not matched to a gene: 8. CDR3: CAWRQGDTTQETQYF. The CDR3 DNA reads as TGTGCCTGGAGACAGGGGGACACGACGCAAGAGACCCAGTACTTC.

The chain links TRBV5-4 to TRBJ2-5; 13 nucleotides line up with TRBD2. V shed 4 bases, J shed 5 bases, and the junction held 5 bases outside the gene matches. CDR3 length equals 15 residues. Germline CDR1 SGHNT, CDR2 YYREEE (reference sequence). The CDR3 bases are TGTGCCAGCAGCCCGAGGACTAGCGGGAGTGAGACCCAGTACTTC. Its protein product is CASSPRTSGSETQYF.